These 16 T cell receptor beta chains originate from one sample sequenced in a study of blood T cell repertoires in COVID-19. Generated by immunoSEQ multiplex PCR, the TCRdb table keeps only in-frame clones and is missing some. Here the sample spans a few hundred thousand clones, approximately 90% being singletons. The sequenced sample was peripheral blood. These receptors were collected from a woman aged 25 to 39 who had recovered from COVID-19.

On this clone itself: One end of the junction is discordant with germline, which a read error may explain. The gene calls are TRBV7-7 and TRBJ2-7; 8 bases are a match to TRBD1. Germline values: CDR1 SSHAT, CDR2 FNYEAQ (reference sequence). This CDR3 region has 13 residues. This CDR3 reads CASSLEDRARLFF. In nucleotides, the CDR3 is TGTGCCAGCAGCTTAGAGGACAGGGCGCGCCTTTTTTTC.

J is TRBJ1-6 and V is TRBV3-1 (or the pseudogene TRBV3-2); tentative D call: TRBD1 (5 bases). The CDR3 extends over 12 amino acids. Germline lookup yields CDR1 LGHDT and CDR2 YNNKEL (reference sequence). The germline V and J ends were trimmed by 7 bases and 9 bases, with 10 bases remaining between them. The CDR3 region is CASTIGASPLHF. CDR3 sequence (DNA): TGTGCCAGCACCATTGGGGCTTCACCCCTCCACTTT.

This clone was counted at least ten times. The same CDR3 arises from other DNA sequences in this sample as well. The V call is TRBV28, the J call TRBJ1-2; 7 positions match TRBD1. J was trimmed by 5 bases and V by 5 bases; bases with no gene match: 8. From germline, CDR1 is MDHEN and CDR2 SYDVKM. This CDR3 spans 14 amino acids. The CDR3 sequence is CASSPPQGTYGYTF. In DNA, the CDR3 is TGTGCCAGCAGTCCCCCACAGGGGACGTATGGCTACACCTTC.

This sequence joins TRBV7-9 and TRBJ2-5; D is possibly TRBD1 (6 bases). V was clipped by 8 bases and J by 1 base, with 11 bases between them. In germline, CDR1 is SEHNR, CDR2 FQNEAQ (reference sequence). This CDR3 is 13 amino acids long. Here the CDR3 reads CASVTGTQETQYF. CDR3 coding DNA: TGTGCCAGCGTAACAGGGACCCAAGAGACCCAGTACTTC.

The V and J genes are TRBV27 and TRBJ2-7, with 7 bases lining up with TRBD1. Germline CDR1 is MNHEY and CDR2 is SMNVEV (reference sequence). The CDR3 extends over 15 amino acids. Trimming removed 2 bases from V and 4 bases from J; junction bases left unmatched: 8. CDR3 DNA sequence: TGTGCCAGCAGTTTAGTGCCAGGGGGTGCGTACGAGCAGTACTTC. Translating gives CASSLVPGGAYEQYF.

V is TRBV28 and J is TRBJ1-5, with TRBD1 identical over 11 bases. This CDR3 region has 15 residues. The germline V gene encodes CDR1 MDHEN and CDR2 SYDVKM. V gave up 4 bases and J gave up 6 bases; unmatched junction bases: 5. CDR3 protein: CASSSWTGGTQPQHF. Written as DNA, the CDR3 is TGTGCCAGCAGTTCTTGGACAGGGGGCACTCAGCCCCAGCATTTT.

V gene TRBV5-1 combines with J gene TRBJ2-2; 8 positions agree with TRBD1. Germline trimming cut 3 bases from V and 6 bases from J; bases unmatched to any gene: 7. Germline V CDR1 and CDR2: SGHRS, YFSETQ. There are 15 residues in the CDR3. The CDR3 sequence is CASSSQGQASGELFF. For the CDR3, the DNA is TGCGCCAGCAGCTCCCAGGGACAGGCCTCCGGGGAGCTGTTTTTT.

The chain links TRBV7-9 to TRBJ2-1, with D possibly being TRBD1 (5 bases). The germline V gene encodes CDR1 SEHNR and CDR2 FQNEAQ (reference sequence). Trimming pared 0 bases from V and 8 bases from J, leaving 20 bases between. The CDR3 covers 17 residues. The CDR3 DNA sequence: TGTGCCAGCAGCTTAGCGCCCCGAGGACCCCCCAGGGATGAGCAGTTCTTC. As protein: CASSLAPRGPPRDEQFF.

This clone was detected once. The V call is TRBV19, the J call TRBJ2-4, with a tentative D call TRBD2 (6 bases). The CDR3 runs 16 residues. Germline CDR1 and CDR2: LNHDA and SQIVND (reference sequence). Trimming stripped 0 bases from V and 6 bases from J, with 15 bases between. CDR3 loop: CASSIDLTGVRNIQYF. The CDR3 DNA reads TGTGCCAGTAGTATAGATCTAACGGGGGTGAGAAACATTCAGTACTTC.

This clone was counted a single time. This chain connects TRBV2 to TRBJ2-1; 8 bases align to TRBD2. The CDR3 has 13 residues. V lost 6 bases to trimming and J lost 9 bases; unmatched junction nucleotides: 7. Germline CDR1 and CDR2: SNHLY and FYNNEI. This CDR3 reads CASSERTSGEQFF. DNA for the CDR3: TGTGCCAGCAGCGAACGAACTAGCGGTGAGCAGTTCTTC. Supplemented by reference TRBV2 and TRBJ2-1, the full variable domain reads EPEVTQTPSHQVTQMGQEVILRCVPISNHLYFYWYRQILGQKVEFLVSFYNNEISEKSEIFDDQFSVERPDGSNFTLKIRSTKLEDSAMYFCASSERTSGEQFFGPGTRLTVL.

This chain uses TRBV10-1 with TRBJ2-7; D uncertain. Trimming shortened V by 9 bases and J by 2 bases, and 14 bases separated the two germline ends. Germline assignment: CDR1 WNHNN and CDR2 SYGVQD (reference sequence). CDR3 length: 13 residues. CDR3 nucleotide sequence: TGCGCCAGGCTAACGAAGACAACCTACGAGCAGTACTTC. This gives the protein CARLTKTTYEQYF.

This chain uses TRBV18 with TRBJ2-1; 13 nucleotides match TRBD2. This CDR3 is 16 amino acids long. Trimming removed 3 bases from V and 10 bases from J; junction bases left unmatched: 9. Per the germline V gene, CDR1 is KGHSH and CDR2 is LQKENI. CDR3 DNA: TGTGCCAGCTCACCTGCTACTAGCGGGGGGGCAAGGGAGCAGTTCTTC. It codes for CASSPATSGGAREQFF.

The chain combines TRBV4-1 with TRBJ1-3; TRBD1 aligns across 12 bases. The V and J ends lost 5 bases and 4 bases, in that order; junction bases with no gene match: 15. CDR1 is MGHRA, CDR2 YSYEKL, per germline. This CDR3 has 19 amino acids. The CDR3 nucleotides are TGCGCCAGCAGCGAGAAGAGACTTTGGGACAGGGGGCTGGGAAACACCATATATTTT. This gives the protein CASSEKRLWDRGLGNTIYF.

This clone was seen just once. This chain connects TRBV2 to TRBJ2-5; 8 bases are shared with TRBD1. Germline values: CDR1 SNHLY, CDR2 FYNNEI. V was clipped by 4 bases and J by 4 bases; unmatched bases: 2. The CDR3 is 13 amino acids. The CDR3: CASSGGTGETQYF. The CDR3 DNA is TGTGCCAGCAGTGGAGGGACAGGAGAGACCCAGTACTTC.

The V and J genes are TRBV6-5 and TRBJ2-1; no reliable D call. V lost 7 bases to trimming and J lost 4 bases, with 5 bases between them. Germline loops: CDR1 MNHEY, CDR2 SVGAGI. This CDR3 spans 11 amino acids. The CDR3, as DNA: TGTGCCAGCACACAGTACAATGAGCAGTTCTTC. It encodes CASTQYNEQFF.

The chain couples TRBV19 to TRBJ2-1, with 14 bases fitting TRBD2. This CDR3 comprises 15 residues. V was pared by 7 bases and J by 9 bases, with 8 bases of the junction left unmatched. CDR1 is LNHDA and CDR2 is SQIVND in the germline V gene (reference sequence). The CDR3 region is CASTPQGTSGGEQFF. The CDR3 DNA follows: TGTGCCAGTACCCCACAGGGGACTAGCGGGGGTGAGCAGTTCTTC.